This record concerns one T cell receptor beta chain sequence. V lost 5 bases to trimming and J lost 4 bases, with 15 bases between them. Germline V gene lookup returns CDR1 SGHTA and CDR2 FQGNSA. CDR3 length: 15 residues. The record originates from a study of T-cell reconstitution after alpha-beta-depleted transplantation in children. Unique molecular identifiers were used to barcode this TCRbeta library. TCRdb passed the PCR reads through MiXCR, listing each CDR3 protein once. The data hold some 640,000 distinct CDR3 sequences, with 16% observed a single time. The TCR originated in a human donor who donated a stem cell graft to a child with acute myeloid leukemia. The gene calls are TRBV7-2 and TRBJ2-4; no definite D call. Here the sequenced sample was PBMCs from the stem cell graft donor, taken from the stem cell graft. The CDR3 loop is CASSVTPRVKNIQYF. Here the CDR3 DNA reads TGTGCCAGCAGCGTCACCCCTAGAGTTAAAAACATTCAGTACTTC.